This TCR beta chain originates from a study of T cells in Graves' hyperthyroidism and ophthalmopathy. Overall study: Peripheral blood was acquired at first diagnosis, ahead of any therapy whatsoever. Study-level results: A 13 V-J signature model discriminated ophthalmopathy versus stable hyperthyroidism.

The CDR3 length is 15 residues. Germline-derived CDR1 and CDR2 are LNHDA and SQIVND (reference sequence). After removal of 8 bases from V and 3 bases from J, the junction contained 12 bases not matched to a gene. RNA transcripts yielded amplified TCR beta CDR3 regions. When the TCR CDR3 underwent first-round RT-PCR, the HTBI primer set was used. TCRdb passed the multiplex PCR reads through MiXCR, listing each CDR3 protein once. Here the sample spans approximately 370,000 distinct CDR3 sequences, about 15% being singletons. The hyperthyroidism was newly diagnosed and had lasted under 2 months; the patients were aged 18 to 65. Ahead of any ophthalmopathy symptoms, the blood sample was obtained at the first diagnosis of hyperthyroidism. About this clonotype: Its target is unknown.

Material: blood. This receptor was identified in a woman in her 30s with Graves' hyperthyroidism that later progressed to Graves' ophthalmopathy. The chain carries TRBV19 and TRBJ1-2, with TRBD1 matching 7 bases. CDR3 amino acids: CASGTDFTTHYGYTF. DNA of the CDR3: TGTGCCAGTGGGACAGACTTTACCACTCACTATGGCTACACCTTC.